The subject of this entry is one T cell receptor beta chain. Germline CDR1 is MNHNS and CDR2 is SASEGT. This CDR3 comprises 13 residues. The sample belongs to a study of T cells expressing NK-cell markers. TCRdb reprocessed the 5' RACE reads; each CDR3 protein has one entry and no DNA is given. Recorded for this sample: 250,000 or so distinct CDR3 sequences. The specimen was blood T cells: a sorted CD56 or NKG2C T cell subset, CD4+ or CD8+ T cells, or bulk PBMC T cells (not recorded which). This chain joins TRBV6-1 and TRBJ2-7; TCRdb's D call, TRBD1, is unchecked because there is no DNA. This receptor was identified in a woman aged 18-69 years in good health. CDR3 amino acids: CASSKDGGYEQYF.